This is a list of T cell receptor beta chains from one sample in a study of low-dose radiotherapy and immunotherapy resistance in tumors. MiXCR, applied by TCRdb to the reads, yields one record per CDR3 protein. In the table there are under 75,000 distinct CDR3 sequences, about 23% of which are singletons. The material sequenced was PBMCs, taken after low-dose radiotherapy plus immunotherapy. The receptors were sampled from a male donor with prostate cancer. CDR3s include the opening cysteine and the closing phenylalanine or tryptophan. D genes are given only for firm matches. Clone size, where shown, is once, few, many, or a class for clones that have expanded.

size	V	D	J	CDR3	DNA
few	TRBV7-2	NA	TRBJ2-7	CASSLGNIREQYF	TGTGCCAGCAGCTTAGGCAACATACGCGAGCAGTACTTC
many	TRBV10-3	NA	TRBJ1-2	CASAPTTGGYTF	TGTGCCTCAGCCCCCACTACGGGGGGCTACACCTTC
many	TRBV24-1	NA	TRBJ2-5	CATSDPGTQETQYF	TGTGCCACCAGTGATCCCGGGACCCAAGAGACCCAGTACTTC
many	TRBV5-6	TRBD1	TRBJ2-7	CASSVTGQGSYEQYF	TGTGCCAGCAGCGTGACGGGACAGGGGTCCTACGAGCAGTACTTC
many	TRBV5-6	NA	TRBJ1-1	CASSGTQWYMNTEAFF	TGTGCCAGCAGCGGGACCCAGTGGTACATGAACACTGAAGCTTTCTTT
many	TRBV4-1	NA	TRBJ2-3	CASSQFRSWDTQYF	TGCGCCAGCAGCCAATTCAGGTCCTGGGATACGCAGTATTTT
many	TRBV4-2	NA	TRBJ2-6	CAATGTGANVLTF	TGTGCCGCAACAGGGACAGGGGCCAACGTCCTGACTTTC
many	TRBV11-2	NA	TRBJ2-1	CASSLDLRVGEQFF	TGTGCCAGCAGCTTAGATTTGCGGGTGGGCGAGCAGTTCTTC
NA	TRBV13	TRBD2	TRBJ2-1	CASSAGTSSYNEQFF	TGTGCCAGCAGCGCCGGGACTAGCTCCTACAATGAGCAGTTCTTC
few	TRBV5-1	TRBD1	TRBJ1-4	CASSLGWTGRGEKLFF	TGCGCCAGCAGCTTGGGGTGGACAGGGCGCGGTGAAAAACTGTTTTTT
many	TRBV7-2	TRBD2	TRBJ2-1	CASSLVVRAGGGAYNEQFF	TGTGCCAGCAGCTTAGTAGTGAGAGCTGGCGGGGGGGCTTATAATGAGCAGTTCTTC
many	TRBV7-9	TRBD1	TRBJ2-3	CASSLATGDTQYF	TGTGCCAGCAGCTTAGCGACAGGGGATACGCAGTATTTT
NA	TRBV4-2	TRBD2	TRBJ2-1	CASSRIPGLAERQFF	TGTGCCAGCAGCCGCATCCCGGGACTAGCGGAGCGGCAGTTCTTC
many	TRBV6-2/TRBV6-3	NA	TRBJ1-2	CASSYLRQRVNGYTF	TGTGCCAGCAGTTACCTGAGGCAGCGCGTGAATGGCTACACCTTC
NA	TRBV29-1	NA	TRBJ1-5	CSASRGDQPQHF	TGCAGCGCCTCGAGGGGCGATCAGCCCCAGCATTTT
NA	TRBV10-3	NA	TRBJ2-2	CAASEELTPGSCFF	NA
many	TRBV20-1	TRBD2	TRBJ2-1	CSAYGGASSGAYNEQFF	TGCAGTGCCTATGGGGGGGCCTCTAGCGGGGCCTACAATGAGCAGTTCTTC
many	TRBV7-9	TRBD2	TRBJ2-1	CASSLAATSGGAGEQFF	TGTGCCAGCAGCTTAGCGGCGACTAGCGGGGGGGCCGGGGAGCAGTTCTTC
many	TRBV6-2/TRBV6-3	TRBD2	TRBJ2-2	CASKSGGGVKNGELFF	TGTGCCAGCAAGTCCGGCGGGGGGGTCAAGAACGGGGAGCTGTTTTTT
many	TRBV29-1	TRBD1	TRBJ2-1	CSVARQGANNEQFF	TGCAGCGTTGCTCGGCAGGGGGCGAACAATGAGCAGTTCTTC
many	TRBV5-1	TRBD2	TRBJ2-3	CASSYSGDTDTQYF	TGTGCCAGCAGCTATAGCGGGGACACAGATACGCAGTATTTT
many	TRBV5-6	NA	TRBJ2-5	CASSLSGPETQYF	TGTGCCAGCAGCTTGTCCGGGCCGGAGACCCAGTACTTC
many	TRBV5-4	NA	TRBJ2-3	CASSSARGNTDTQYF	TGTGCCAGCAGCAGCGCCAGGGGAAACACAGATACGCAGTATTTT
NA	TRBV5-1	NA	TRBJ2-5	CASNRLGGWQETQYF	TGCGCCAGCAACCGCCTCGGGGGTTGGCAAGAGACCCAGTACTTC
many	TRBV5-1	TRBD2	TRBJ2-1	CASSFRGLAGDGEQFF	TGCGCCAGCAGTTTTAGAGGACTAGCGGGAGATGGTGAGCAGTTCTTC
many	TRBV7-3	NA	TRBJ2-1	CASSPRALTGSSYNEQFF	TGTGCCAGCAGCCCCCGGGCTTTGACTGGGAGCTCCTACAATGAGCAGTTCTTC
many	TRBV6-1	NA	TRBJ2-7	CASSPRLTYEQYF	TGTGCCAGTTCACCCAGATTAACTTACGAGCAGTACTTC
many	TRBV29-1	TRBD1	TRBJ2-6	CSPQFDRACSSGANVLTF	TGCAGCCCTCAATTCGACAGGGCGTGTTCGTCTGGGGCCAACGTCCTGACTTTC
NA	TRBV27	TRBD2	TRBJ2-1	CASSSIAGGPLSEQFF	TGTGCCAGCAGTTCGATAGCGGGAGGGCCATTATCAGAGCAGTTCTTC
many	TRBV15	NA	TRBJ2-3	CATSNRDRKDTQYF	TGTGCCACCAGCAACCGGGACCGTAAAGATACGCAGTATTTT
many	TRBV6-1	NA	TRBJ1-5	CASSERSHRTLQHF	TGTGCCAGCAGTGAAAGGAGTCACCGGACCCTCCAGCATTTT
NA	TRBV6-2/TRBV6-3	TRBD2	TRBJ2-1	CASTKAGGYFEQFF	TGTGCCAGCACCAAAGCCGGGGGGTACTTTGAGCAGTTCTTC
many	TRBV29-1	TRBD1	TRBJ1-2	CSVSFPGQTLSGYTF	TGCAGCGTTTCGTTTCCGGGACAGACGCTTTCTGGCTACACCTTC
many	TRBV5-1	NA	TRBJ2-1	CASSLAVVVGEQFF	TGCGCCAGCAGCTTGGCCGTGGTCGTCGGCGAGCAGTTCTTC
NA	TRBV19	NA	TRBJ1-6	CASRTSRSGYALGNSPLHF	TGTGCCAGTAGAACTAGCCGCTCTGGGTACGCCCTGGGTAATTCACCCCTCCACTTT
many	TRBV11-2	NA	TRBJ1-3	CASSLTPSTSGNTIYF	TGTGCCAGCAGCTTAACCCCCAGTACCTCTGGAAACACCATATATTTT
few	TRBV6-2/TRBV6-3	TRBD1	TRBJ2-7	CASRDRGSSYEQYF	TGTGCCAGCAGGGACAGGGGAAGCTCCTACGAGCAGTACTTC
NA	TRBV29-1	TRBD1	TRBJ1-2	CSARGDRNYGYTF	TGCAGCGCCAGAGGGGACAGAAACTATGGCTACACCTTC
many	TRBV29-1	TRBD2	TRBJ2-5	CSVGEGTYQETQYF	TGCAGCGTTGGGGAGGGAACGTACCAAGAGACCCAGTACTTC
many	TRBV29-1	TRBD2	TRBJ2-1	CSALPTSGYEQFF	TGCAGCGCCCTGCCTACTAGCGGGTATGAGCAGTTCTTC
many	TRBV20-1	NA	TRBJ2-3	CSARDPEGWSTDTQYF	TGCAGTGCTAGAGATCCCGAGGGCTGGAGCACAGATACGCAGTATTTT
few	TRBV3-1	NA	TRBJ1-5	CASSQGSQSQHF	TGTGCCAGCAGCCAAGGCAGTCAGTCCCAGCATTTT
many	TRBV7-9	TRBD2	TRBJ2-5	CASSSKGLAGEETQYF	TGTGCCAGCAGCTCAAAGGGACTAGCGGGAGAAGAGACCCAGTACTTC
many	TRBV19	NA	TRBJ2-2	CASSILQNTGELFF	TGTGCCAGTAGTATTTTACAGAACACCGGGGAGCTGTTTTTT
few	TRBV28	NA	TRBJ2-7	CASSYSGNYEQYF	TGTGCCAGCAGCTACTCAGGGAACTACGAGCAGTACTTC
many	TRBV5-1	TRBD1	TRBJ2-6	CASSLAGQGSSGANVLTF	TGCGCCAGCAGCTTGGCCGGACAGGGAAGCTCTGGGGCCAACGTCCTGACTTTC
many	TRBV20-1	NA	TRBJ2-2	CSASGTNTGELFF	TGCAGTGCTAGCGGGACGAACACCGGGGAGCTGTTTTTT
many	TRBV29-1	NA	TRBJ1-6	CSVCDRDNSPLHF	TGCAGCGTTTGCGACAGAGATAATTCACCCCTCCACTTT
many	TRBV12-3/TRBV12-4	NA	TRBJ1-1	CASSPGLLMNTEAFF	TGTGCCAGCAGCCCGGGACTCCTCATGAACACTGAAGCTTTCTTT
NA	TRBV7-2	NA	TRBJ2-2	CASSLGPGASTGELFFF	NA
many	TRBV7-2	TRBD2	TRBJ2-1	CASSGRGGGATEQFF	TGTGCCAGCAGCGGCCGAGGCGGGGGGGCCACTGAGCAGTTCTTC
many	TRBV7-7	TRBD1	TRBJ2-1	CASSLEGGLTNNEQFF	TGTGCTAGCAGCTTAGAAGGGGGCCTCACCAACAATGAGCAGTTCTTC
NA	TRBV2	TRBD2	TRBJ2-5	CASKISGSWETQYF	TGTGCCAGCAAGATCAGCGGGAGTTGGGAGACCCAGTACTTC
many	TRBV18	NA	TRBJ1-1	CASSRSGSDTEAFF	TGTGCCAGCTCACGATCAGGGAGTGACACTGAAGCTTTCTTT
many	TRBV7-2	TRBD2	TRBJ2-3	CASSPLGGNTDTQYF	TGTGCCAGCAGCCCGCTCGGGGGGAACACAGATACGCAGTATTTT
many	TRBV28	NA	TRBJ2-3	CASSLFGTPSTDTQYF	TGTGCCAGCAGTTTATTTGGGACACCTAGCACAGATACGCAGTATTTT
NA	TRBV6-8	NA	TRBJ2-7	CASSPGGGPYEQYF	TGTGCCAGCAGTCCCGGGGGTGGCCCCTACGAGCAGTACTTC
NA	TRBV4-1	TRBD1	TRBJ1-1	CASSKTGGQEAFF	TGTGCCAGCAGCAAGACAGGGGGACAGGAAGCTTTCTTT